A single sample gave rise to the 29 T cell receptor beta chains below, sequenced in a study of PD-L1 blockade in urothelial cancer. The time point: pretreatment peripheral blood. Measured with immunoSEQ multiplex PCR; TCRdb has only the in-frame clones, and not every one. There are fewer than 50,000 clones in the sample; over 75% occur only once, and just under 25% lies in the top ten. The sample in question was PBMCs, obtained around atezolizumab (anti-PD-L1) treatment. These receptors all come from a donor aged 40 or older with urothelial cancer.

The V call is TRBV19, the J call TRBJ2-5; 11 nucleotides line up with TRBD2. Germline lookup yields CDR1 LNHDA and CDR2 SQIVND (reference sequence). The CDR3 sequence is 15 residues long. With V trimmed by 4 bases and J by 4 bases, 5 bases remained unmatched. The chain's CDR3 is CASSNVAGGRETQYF. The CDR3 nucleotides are TGTGCCAGTAGTAACGTAGCGGGAGGGCGAGAGACCCAGTACTTC.

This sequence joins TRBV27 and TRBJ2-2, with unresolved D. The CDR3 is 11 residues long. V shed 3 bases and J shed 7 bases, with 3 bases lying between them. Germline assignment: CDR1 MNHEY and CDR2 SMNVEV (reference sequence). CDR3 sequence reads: CASSFLGELFF. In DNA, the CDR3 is TGTGCCAGCAGTTTCCTCGGGGAGCTGTTTTTT.

The CDR3 loop reads CASSPSGLADTGELFF. The CDR3 coding sequence is TGTGCCAGCTCACCGTCGGGACTAGCGGACACCGGGGAGCTGTTTTTT. The rearrangement links TRBV18 to TRBJ2-2; 11 bases fit TRBD2. CDR1 and CDR2 from the germline V gene are KGHSH and LQKENI. This CDR3 comprises 16 residues. With V trimmed by 3 bases and J by 3 bases, 3 bases remained unmatched.

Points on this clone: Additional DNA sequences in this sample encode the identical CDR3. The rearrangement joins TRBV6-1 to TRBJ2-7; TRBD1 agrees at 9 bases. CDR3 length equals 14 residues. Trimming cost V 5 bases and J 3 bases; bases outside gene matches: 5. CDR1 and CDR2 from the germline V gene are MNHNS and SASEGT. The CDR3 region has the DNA TGTGCCAGCAGTACGGGACAGGGCGACTACGAGCAGTACTTC. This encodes CASSTGQGDYEQYF.

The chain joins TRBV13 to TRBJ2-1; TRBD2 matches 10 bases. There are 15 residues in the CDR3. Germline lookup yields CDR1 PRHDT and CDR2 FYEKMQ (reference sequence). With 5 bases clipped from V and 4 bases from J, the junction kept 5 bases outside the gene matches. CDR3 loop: CASSNWTSGYNEQFF. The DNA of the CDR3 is TGTGCCAGCAGCAACTGGACTAGCGGATACAATGAGCAGTTCTTC. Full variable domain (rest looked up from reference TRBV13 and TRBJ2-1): AAGVIQSPRHLIKEKRETATLKCYPIPRHDTVYWYQQGPGQDPQFLISFYEKMQSDKGSIPDRFSAQQFSDYHSELNMSSLELGDSALYFCASSNWTSGYNEQFFGPGTRLTVL.

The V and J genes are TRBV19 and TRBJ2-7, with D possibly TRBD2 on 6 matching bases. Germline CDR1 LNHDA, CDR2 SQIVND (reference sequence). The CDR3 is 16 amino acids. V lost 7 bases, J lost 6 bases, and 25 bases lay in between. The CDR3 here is CASTPRGRREPGEQYF. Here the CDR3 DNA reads TGTGCCAGTACCCCGAGGGGTAGACGGGAGCCCGGCGAGCAGTACTTC.

The CDR3 here is CASSRGGSAMSSYEQYF. The CDR3 DNA sequence: TGTGCCAGCAGCCGGGGGGGGAGCGCGATGAGCTCCTACGAGCAGTACTTC. V usage is TRBV5-5 and J usage is TRBJ2-7; 8 nucleotides match TRBD2. V lost 4 bases, J lost 0 bases, and 12 bases stayed unmatched. Germline lookup yields CDR1 SGHKS and CDR2 YYEKEE (reference sequence). The CDR3 contains 17 residues. Supplemented by reference TRBV5-5 and TRBJ2-7, the full variable domain reads DAGVTQSPTHLIKTRGQQVTLRCSPISGHKSVSWYQQVLGQGPQFIFQYYEKEERGRGNFPDRFSARQFPNYSSELNVNALLLGDSALYLCASSRGGSAMSSYEQYFGPGTRLTVT.

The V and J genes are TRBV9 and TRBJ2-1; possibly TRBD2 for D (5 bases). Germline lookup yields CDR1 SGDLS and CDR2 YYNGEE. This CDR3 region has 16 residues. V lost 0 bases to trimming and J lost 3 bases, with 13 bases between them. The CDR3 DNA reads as TGTGCCAGCAGCGTAGGGGTAGGAGGAGGCTACAATGAGCAGTTCTTC. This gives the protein CASSVGVGGGYNEQFF.

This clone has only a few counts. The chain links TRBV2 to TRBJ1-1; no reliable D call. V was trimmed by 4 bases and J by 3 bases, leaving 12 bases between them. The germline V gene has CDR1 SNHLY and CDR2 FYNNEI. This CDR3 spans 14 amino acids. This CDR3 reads CASSARTGYTEAFF. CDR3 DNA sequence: TGTGCCAGCAGTGCCCGGACGGGATACACTGAAGCTTTCTTT.

CDR3 in DNA: TGCAGCGTTGGGGCTCTAGCGGAGAGCACAGATACGCAGTATTTT. Its translation: CSVGALAESTDTQYF. The chain links TRBV29-1 to TRBJ2-3; 7 positions agree with TRBD2. The trim removed 4 bases at V and 0 bases at J, leaving 7 bases unmatched. The CDR3 is 15 residues long. Per the germline V gene, CDR1 is SQVTM and CDR2 is ANQGSEA.

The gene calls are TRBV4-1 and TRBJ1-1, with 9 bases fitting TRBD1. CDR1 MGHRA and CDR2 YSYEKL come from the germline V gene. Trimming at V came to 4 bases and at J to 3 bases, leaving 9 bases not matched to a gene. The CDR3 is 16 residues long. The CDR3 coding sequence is TGCGCCAGCAGCCGAGGGACAGGGCCAACCTACACTGAAGCTTTCTTT. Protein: CASSRGTGPTYTEAFF.

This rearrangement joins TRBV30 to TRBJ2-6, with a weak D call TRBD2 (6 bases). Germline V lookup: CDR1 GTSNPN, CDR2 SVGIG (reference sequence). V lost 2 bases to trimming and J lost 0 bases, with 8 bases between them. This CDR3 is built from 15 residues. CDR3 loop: CAWSSGGSGANVLTF. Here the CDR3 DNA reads TGTGCCTGGAGTTCCGGGGGCTCTGGGGCCAACGTCCTGACTTTC. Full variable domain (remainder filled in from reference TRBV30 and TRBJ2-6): SQTIHQWPATLVQPVGSPLSLECTVEGTSNPNLYWYRQAAGRGLQLLFYSVGIGQISSEVPQNLSASRPQDRQFILSSKKLLLSDSGFYLCAWSSGGSGANVLTFGAGSRLTVL.

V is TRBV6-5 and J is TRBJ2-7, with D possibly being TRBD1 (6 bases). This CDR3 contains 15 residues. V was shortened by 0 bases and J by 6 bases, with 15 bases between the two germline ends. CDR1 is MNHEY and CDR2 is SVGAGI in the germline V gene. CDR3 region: CASSYSTLGAGEQYF. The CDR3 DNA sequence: TGTGCCAGCAGTTACTCGACCCTGGGGGCAGGCGAGCAGTACTTC.

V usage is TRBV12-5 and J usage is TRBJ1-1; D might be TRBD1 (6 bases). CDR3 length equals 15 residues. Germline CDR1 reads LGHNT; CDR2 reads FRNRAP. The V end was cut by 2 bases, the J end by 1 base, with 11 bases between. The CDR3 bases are TGTGCTAGTGGTTTGTTGGGGACACCGAACACTGAAGCTTTCTTT. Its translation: CASGLLGTPNTEAFF.

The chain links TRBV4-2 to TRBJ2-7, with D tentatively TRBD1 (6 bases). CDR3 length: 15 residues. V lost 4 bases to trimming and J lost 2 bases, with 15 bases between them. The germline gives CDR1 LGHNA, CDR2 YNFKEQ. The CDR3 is CASSLRPGQTYEQYF. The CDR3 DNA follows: TGTGCCAGCAGCCTCCGCCCGGGACAAACCTACGAGCAGTACTTC.

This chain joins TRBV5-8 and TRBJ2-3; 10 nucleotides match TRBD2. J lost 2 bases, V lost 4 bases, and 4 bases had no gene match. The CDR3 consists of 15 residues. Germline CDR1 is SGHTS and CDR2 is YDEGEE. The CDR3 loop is CASSTGTSVTDTQYF. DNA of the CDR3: TGTGCCAGCAGCACCGGGACTAGCGTCACAGATACGCAGTATTTT.

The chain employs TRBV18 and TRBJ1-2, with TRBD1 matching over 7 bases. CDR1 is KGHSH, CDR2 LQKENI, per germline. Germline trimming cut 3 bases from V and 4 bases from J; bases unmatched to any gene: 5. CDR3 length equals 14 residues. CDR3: CASSPDRDPYGYTF. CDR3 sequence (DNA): TGTGCCAGCTCACCCGACAGGGACCCCTATGGCTACACCTTC. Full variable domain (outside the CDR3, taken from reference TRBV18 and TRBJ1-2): NAGVMQNPRHLVRRRGQEARLRCSPMKGHSHVYWYRQLPEEGLKFMVYLQKENIIDESGMPKERFSAEFPKEGPSILRIQQVVRGDSAAYFCASSPDRDPYGYTFGSGTRLTVV.

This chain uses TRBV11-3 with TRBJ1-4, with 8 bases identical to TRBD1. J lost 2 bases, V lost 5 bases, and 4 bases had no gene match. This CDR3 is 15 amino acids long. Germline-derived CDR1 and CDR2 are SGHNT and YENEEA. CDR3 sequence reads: CASSPRTGTNEKLFF. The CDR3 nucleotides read TGTGCCAGCAGCCCTCGGACAGGGACTAATGAAAAACTGTTTTTT.

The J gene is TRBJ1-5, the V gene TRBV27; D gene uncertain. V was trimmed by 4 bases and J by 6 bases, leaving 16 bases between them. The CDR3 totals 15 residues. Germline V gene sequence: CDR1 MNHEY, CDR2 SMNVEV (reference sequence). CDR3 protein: CASSSFGSIGQPQHF. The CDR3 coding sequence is TGTGCCAGCAGTTCGTTCGGGAGTATCGGTCAGCCCCAGCATTTT.

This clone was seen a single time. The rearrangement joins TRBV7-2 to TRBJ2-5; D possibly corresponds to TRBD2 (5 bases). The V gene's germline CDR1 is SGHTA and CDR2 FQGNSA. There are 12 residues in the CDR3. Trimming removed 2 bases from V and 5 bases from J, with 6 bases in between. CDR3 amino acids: CASSLRRETQYF. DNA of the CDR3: TGTGCCAGCAGCTTACGGAGGGAGACCCAGTACTTC.

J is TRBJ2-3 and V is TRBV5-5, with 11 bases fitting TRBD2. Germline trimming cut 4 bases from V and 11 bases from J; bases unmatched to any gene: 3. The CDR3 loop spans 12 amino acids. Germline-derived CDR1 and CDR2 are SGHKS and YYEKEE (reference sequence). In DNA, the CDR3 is TGTGCCAGCAGCCCCACTAGCGGGAGGCAGTATTTT. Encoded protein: CASSPTSGRQYF. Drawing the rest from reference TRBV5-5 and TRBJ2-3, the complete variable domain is DAGVTQSPTHLIKTRGQQVTLRCSPISGHKSVSWYQQVLGQGPQFIFQYYEKEERGRGNFPDRFSARQFPNYSSELNVNALLLGDSALYLCASSPTSGRQYFGPGTRLTVL.

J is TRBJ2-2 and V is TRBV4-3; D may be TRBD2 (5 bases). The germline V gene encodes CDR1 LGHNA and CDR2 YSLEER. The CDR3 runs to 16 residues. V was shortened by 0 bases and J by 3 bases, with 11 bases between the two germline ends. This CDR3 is CASSQEAGGYTGELFF. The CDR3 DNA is TGCGCCAGCAGCCAAGAGGCCGGCGGGTACACCGGGGAGCTGTTTTTT.

In DNA, the CDR3 is TGCGCCAGCAGCCCCTCCGTGGGCAGGGGCTACGAGCAGTACTTC. Its translation is CASSPSVGRGYEQYF. The rearrangement uses TRBV4-1 and TRBJ2-7; possible D gene TRBD1, 6 bases. CDR3 length: 15 amino acids. Per germline, CDR1 MGHRA and CDR2 YSYEKL. The V and J ends lost 4 bases and 3 bases respectively, with 16 bases between them.

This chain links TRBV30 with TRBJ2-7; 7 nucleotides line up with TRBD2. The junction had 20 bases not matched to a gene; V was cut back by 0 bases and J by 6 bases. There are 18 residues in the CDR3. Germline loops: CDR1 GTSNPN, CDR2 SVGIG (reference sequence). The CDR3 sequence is CAWSVTGSGLEGPSEQYF. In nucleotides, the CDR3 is TGTGCCTGGAGTGTAACGGGGAGTGGACTAGAGGGACCCAGCGAGCAGTACTTC.

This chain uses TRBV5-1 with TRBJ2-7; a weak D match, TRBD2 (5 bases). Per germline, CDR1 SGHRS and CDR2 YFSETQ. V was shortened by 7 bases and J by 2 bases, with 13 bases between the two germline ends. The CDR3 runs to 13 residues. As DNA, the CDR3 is TGCGCCAGCGGCGGCAGCGGTCCCTACGAGCAGTACTTC. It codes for CASGGSGPYEQYF.

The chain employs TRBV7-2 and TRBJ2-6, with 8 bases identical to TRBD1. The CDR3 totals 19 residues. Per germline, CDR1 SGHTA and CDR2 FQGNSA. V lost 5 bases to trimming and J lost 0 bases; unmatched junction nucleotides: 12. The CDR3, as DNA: TGTGCCAGCAGCACGGGACAGGTCCGGTGGGGCTCTGGGGCCAACGTCCTGACTTTC. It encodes CASSTGQVRWGSGANVLTF.

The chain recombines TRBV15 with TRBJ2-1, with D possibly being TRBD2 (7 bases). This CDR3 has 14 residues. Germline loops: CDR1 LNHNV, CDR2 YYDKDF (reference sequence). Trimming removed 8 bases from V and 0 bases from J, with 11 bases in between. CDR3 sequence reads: CATGGGSSYNEQFF. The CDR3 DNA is TGTGCCACCGGGGGCGGGAGCTCCTACAATGAGCAGTTCTTC.

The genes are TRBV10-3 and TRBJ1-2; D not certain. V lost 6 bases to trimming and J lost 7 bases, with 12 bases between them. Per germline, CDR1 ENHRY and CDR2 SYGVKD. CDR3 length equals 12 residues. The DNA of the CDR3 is TGTGCCATCAGGAGGGAGGGTGGTGGCTACACCTTC. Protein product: CAIRREGGGYTF.

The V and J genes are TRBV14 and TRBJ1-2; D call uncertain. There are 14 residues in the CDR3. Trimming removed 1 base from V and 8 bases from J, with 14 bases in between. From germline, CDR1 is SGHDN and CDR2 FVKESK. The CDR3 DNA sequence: TGTGCCAGCAGCCAAGTATACGGGAGCGGCGGCTACACCTTC. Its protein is CASSQVYGSGGYTF.